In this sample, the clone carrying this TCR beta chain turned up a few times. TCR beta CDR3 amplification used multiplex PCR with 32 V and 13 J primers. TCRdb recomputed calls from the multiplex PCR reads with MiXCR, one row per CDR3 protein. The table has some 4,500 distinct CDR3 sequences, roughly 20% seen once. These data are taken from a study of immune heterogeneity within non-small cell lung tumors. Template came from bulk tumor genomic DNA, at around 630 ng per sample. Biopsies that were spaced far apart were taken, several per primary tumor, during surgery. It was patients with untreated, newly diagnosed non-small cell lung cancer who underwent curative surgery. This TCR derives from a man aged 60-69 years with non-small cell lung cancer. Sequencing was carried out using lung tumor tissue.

In DNA form, the CDR3 reads TGTGCCAGTAGCCAGGGGGCGTACGATGAAAAACTGTTTTTT. Translation gives CASSQGAYDEKLFF. The chain joins TRBV19 to TRBJ1-4; TRBD1 matches at 8 bases. The germline CDR1 and CDR2 sequences are LNHDA and SQIVND (reference sequence). Trimming took 6 bases from V and 6 from J; bases not matched to a gene: 6. The CDR3 has 14 residues. Full variable domain (remainder filled in from reference TRBV19 and TRBJ1-4): DGGITQSPKYLFRKEGQNVTLSCEQNLNHDAMYWYRQDPGQGLRLIYYSQIVNDFQKGDIAEGYSVSREKKESFPLTVTSAQKNPTAFYLCASSQGAYDEKLFFGSGTQLSVL.